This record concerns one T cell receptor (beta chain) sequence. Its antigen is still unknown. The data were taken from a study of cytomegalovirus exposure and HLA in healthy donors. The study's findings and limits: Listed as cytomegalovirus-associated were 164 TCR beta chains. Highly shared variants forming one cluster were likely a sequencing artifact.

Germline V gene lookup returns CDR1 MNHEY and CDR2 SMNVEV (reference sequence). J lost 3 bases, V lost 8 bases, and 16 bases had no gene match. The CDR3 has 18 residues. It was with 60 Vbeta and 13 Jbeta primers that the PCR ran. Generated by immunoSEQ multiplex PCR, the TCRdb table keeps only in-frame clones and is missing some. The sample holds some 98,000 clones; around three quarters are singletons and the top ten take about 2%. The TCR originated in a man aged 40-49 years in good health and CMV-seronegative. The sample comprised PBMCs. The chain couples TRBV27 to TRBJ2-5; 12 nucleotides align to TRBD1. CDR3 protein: CASQKSGTGGRVEETQYF. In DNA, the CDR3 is TGTGCCAGCCAAAAATCCGGGACAGGGGGCAGAGTGGAAGAGACCCAGTACTTC.